The clone carrying this T cell receptor beta chain was observed once. Measured with immunoSEQ multiplex PCR; TCRdb has only the in-frame clones, and not every one. The data contain about 29,000 clones, 92% of them singletons. The germline V gene has CDR1 SGHRS and CDR2 YFSETQ. The CDR3 totals 14 residues. The V and J ends lost 4 bases and 8 bases, in that order; junction bases with no gene match: 7. These data come from a study of T cell clonotyping in hematopoietic cell transplantation. The sample consisted of PBMCs, taken 100 days after allogeneic stem cell transplant. The chain has TRBV5-1 and TRBJ1-4, with TRBD1 matching 8 bases. This sequence was found in a female patient in her fifties who had an allogeneic stem cell transplant from a related donor, so the T cells may come from the graft donor. Some clones in this sample may be carry-over from other donors' samples. The CDR3: CASSTTGEREKLFF. CDR3 nucleotides: TGCGCCAGCAGCACGACAGGGGAGCGAGAAAAACTGTTTTTT.